Shown below are 28 T cell receptor beta chains from a single sample sequenced in a study of T cell responses to AZD1222 COVID-19 vaccine. The method was immunoSEQ multiplex PCR; TCRdb's version includes in-frame clones alone and lacks a portion of them. This table has over 110,000 clones, under 90% appearing once. The specimen comprised peripheral blood, sampled 28 days after the second AZD1222 dose. The origin of the receptors is an adult who received the AZD1222 COVID-19 vaccine.

The rearrangement joins TRBV2 to TRBJ2-7; D is unresolved. CDR3 length equals 14 residues. Per germline, CDR1 SNHLY and CDR2 FYNNEI. V was cut by 2 bases and J by 0 bases, with 8 bases left in between. CDR3 amino acids: CASSEIGSSYEQYV. As DNA, the CDR3 is TGTGCCAGCAGTGAAATCGGTAGCTCCTACGAGCAGTACGTC.

The rearrangement joins TRBV5-1 to TRBJ2-3; D is perhaps TRBD2 (6 bases). V dropped 3 bases and J dropped 2 bases, with 10 bases sitting between them. The CDR3 loop spans 14 amino acids. The V gene's germline CDR1 is SGHRS and CDR2 YFSETQ. CDR3 nucleotide sequence: TGCGCCAGCAGCTCCCCGGGGGTCACAGATACGCAGTATTTT. Its protein product is CASSSPGVTDTQYF.

The chain joins TRBV5-1 to TRBJ2-3; D may be TRBD1 or TRBD2 (5 bases each). Germline V lookup: CDR1 SGHRS, CDR2 YFSETQ. V dropped 4 bases and J dropped 4 bases, with 13 bases sitting between them. The CDR3 is made up of 14 amino acids. The CDR3: CASSGQGVADTQYF. CDR3 nucleotides: TGCGCCAGCAGCGGCCAGGGAGTTGCAGATACGCAGTATTTT.

This clone showed up just once. J is TRBJ2-1 and V is TRBV6-2 or TRBV6-3, with 7 bases aligning to TRBD2. CDR3 size: 16 residues. Germline CDR1 is MNHEY and CDR2 is SVGEGT. With 4 bases clipped from V and 0 bases from J, the junction kept 6 bases outside the gene matches. The CDR3 reads CASSSAGGSSYNEQFF. As DNA, the CDR3 is TGTGCCAGCAGTTCGGCGGGCGGGAGCTCCTACAATGAGCAGTTCTTC.

Details on this clone: At one boundary the junction diverges from the germline segment, which might be a read error. The rearrangement uses TRBV7-2 and TRBJ1-1, with 7 bases fitting TRBD1. Germline CDR1 and CDR2: SGHTA and FQGNSA. The CDR3 has 16 amino acids. Written as DNA, the CDR3 is TGTGCCAGCAGCGACAGACCGGGACAGCAGAACACTAAAGCTTTCTTT. Protein sequence: CASSDRPGQQNTKAFF.

The V call is TRBV6-5, the J call TRBJ2-7; 8 bases are a match to TRBD1. V gave up 5 bases and J gave up 3 bases; unmatched junction bases: 9. This CDR3 contains 15 residues. Germline loops: CDR1 MNHEY, CDR2 SVGAGI. CDR3: CASSPAGTGYYEQYV. The DNA of the CDR3 is TGTGCCAGCAGTCCAGCCGGGACAGGATACTACGAGCAGTACGTC.

The J gene is TRBJ2-1, the V gene TRBV20-1, with TRBD2 identical over 7 bases. This CDR3 region has 11 residues. J lost 9 bases, V lost 1 base, and 0 bases had no gene match. The germline CDR1 and CDR2 sequences are DFQATT and SNEGSKA (reference sequence). Written as DNA, the CDR3 is TGCAGTGCTAGAGGGGGGGGTGAGCAGTTCTTC. Amino acid sequence: CSARGGGEQFF.

The chain combines TRBV3-1 (or the pseudogene TRBV3-2) with TRBJ2-2, with unresolved D. The CDR3 extends over 11 amino acids. Germline values: CDR1 LGHDT, CDR2 YNNKEL (reference sequence). Trimming pared 5 bases from V and 5 bases from J, leaving 3 bases between. Here the CDR3 DNA reads TGTGCCAGCAGCTTTACCGGGGAGCTGTTTTTT. The encoded protein is CASSFTGELFF.

In nucleotides, the CDR3 is TGTGCCAGCAGTCCCCGGGACAGGGGACTGGGGTGCACCTTC. Protein product: CASSPRDRGLGCTF. V and J are TRBV27 and TRBJ1-2; 10 bases align to TRBD1. CDR3 length: 14 amino acids. V was clipped by 5 bases and J by 13 bases; unmatched bases: 13. Germline V CDR1 and CDR2: MNHEY, SMNVEV (reference sequence).

V is TRBV27 and J is TRBJ2-4; TRBD1 is a possible D gene (6 bases). Germline-derived CDR1 and CDR2 are MNHEY and SMNVEV (reference sequence). V dropped 5 bases and J dropped 0 bases, with 11 bases sitting between them. The CDR3 runs to 15 residues. CDR3 sequence: CASSAGALAKNIQYF. CDR3 bases: TGTGCCAGCAGTGCAGGGGCCCTAGCCAAAAACATTCAGTACTTC.

The CDR3 reads CASSPSGQYNEQFF. The DNA for the CDR3 is TGTGCCAGCAGTCCCTCCGGACAGTACAATGAGCAGTTCTTC. The rearrangement uses TRBV6-5 and TRBJ2-1; D may be TRBD1 (6 bases). The germline V and J ends were trimmed by 5 bases and 4 bases, with 12 bases remaining between them. Germline V CDR1 and CDR2: MNHEY, SVGAGI. The length of the CDR3 is 14 residues.

The chain is built from TRBV6-2 or TRBV6-3 and TRBJ2-1; weak D call: TRBD1 (6 bases). This CDR3 spans 15 amino acids. Trimming removed 5 bases from V and 8 bases from J, with 19 bases in between. Germline V gives CDR1 MNHEY, CDR2 SVGEGT. CDR3 DNA sequence: TGTGCCAGCAGTAAGGGGGACGAGGTACGTGATGAGCAGTTCTTC. Protein sequence: CASSKGDEVRDEQFF.

The rearrangement uses TRBV24-1 and TRBJ1-2; weak D call: TRBD1 (6 bases). Germline V gene data show CDR1 as KGHDR and CDR2 as SFDVKD. CDR3 length equals 18 residues. Trimming shortened V by 3 bases and J by 7 bases, and 26 bases separated the two germline ends. CDR3 loop: CATSDAKLGQGNPRGYTF. The CDR3 region has the DNA TGTGCCACCAGTGATGCCAAATTAGGGCAGGGGAATCCGCGTGGCTACACCTTC.

The V gene is TRBV6-5, the J gene TRBJ1-6; D perhaps matches TRBD1 (5 bases). This CDR3 region has 14 residues. CDR1 is MNHEY, CDR2 SVGAGI, per germline. The V gene lost 8 bases and the J gene lost 14 bases, with 22 bases spanning the gap. In nucleotides, the CDR3 is TGTGCCAGCTCCCTTTGGGACCGAGAACAGTCCCTCCACTTT. It is translated as CASSLWDREQSLHF.

The rearrangement links TRBV5-4 to TRBJ1-2, with 11 bases aligning to TRBD1. Germline V lookup: CDR1 SGHNT, CDR2 YYREEE (reference sequence). This CDR3 is built from 16 residues. V dropped 4 bases and J dropped 4; count of bases not matched to a gene: 9. As DNA, the CDR3 is TGTGCCAGCAGCCCGGGGACAGGGGGTGCCTCCTATGGCTACACCTTC. Encoded protein: CASSPGTGGASYGYTF.

This clone has only one observation. The V call is TRBV5-1, the J call TRBJ1-4; no firm D call. The germline V gene encodes CDR1 SGHRS and CDR2 YFSETQ. The CDR3 runs 15 residues. The germline V and J ends were trimmed by 0 bases and 4 bases, with 10 bases remaining between them. For the CDR3, the DNA is TGCGCCAGCAGCTTGGCCGGGTCAATTAATGAAAAACTGTTTTTT. As protein: CASSLAGSINEKLFF.

The rearrangement uses TRBV20-1 and TRBJ1-2; no reliable D call. The CDR3 contains 17 residues. Germline V gene data show CDR1 as DFQATT and CDR2 as SNEGSKA (reference sequence). V was cut by 3 bases and J by 4 bases, with 24 bases left in between. CDR3 sequence reads: CSASQSLTNRPTYGYTF. As DNA, the CDR3 is TGCAGTGCTAGTCAGTCTCTGACAAACAGACCAACCTATGGCTACACCTTC.

The rearrangement links TRBV30 to TRBJ1-3, with D unclear. From germline, CDR1 is GTSNPN and CDR2 SVGIG (reference sequence). The ends were cut back, 1 base at V and 0 bases at J, with 4 bases in the middle. The CDR3 has 13 amino acids. CDR3 sequence: CAWSATSGNTIYF. The CDR3 DNA reads as TGTGCCTGGAGTGCGACCTCTGGAAACACCATATATTTT.

The V gene is TRBV29-1, the J gene TRBJ2-2, with 12 bases lining up with TRBD2. Germline V gives CDR1 SQVTM, CDR2 ANQGSEA. The ends lost 6 bases at V and 7 bases at J; junction bases unmatched: 9. The CDR3 sequence is 15 residues long. As DNA, the CDR3 is TGCAGCGTCCTTCTAGCGGGAGGGCTTGGCGGGGAGCTGTTTTTT. Protein: CSVLLAGGLGGELFF.

The J gene is TRBJ2-7, the V gene TRBV7-2; D possibly matches TRBD1 or TRBD2 (5 bases each). The CDR3 is 15 residues long. V gave up 3 bases and J gave up 1 base, with 13 bases separating them. Germline assignment: CDR1 SGHTA and CDR2 FQGNSA. The CDR3 is CASSFGEGASYEQYF. In DNA, the CDR3 is TGTGCCAGCAGCTTCGGGGAAGGGGCATCCTACGAGCAGTACTTC.

The chain carries TRBV18 and TRBJ1-3; D is ambiguous. This CDR3 is 15 amino acids long. CDR1 and CDR2 from the germline V gene are KGHSH and LQKENI. Trimming shortened V by 3 bases and J by 4 bases, and 13 bases separated the two germline ends. CDR3 amino acids: CASSPSIGSGNTIYF. The CDR3 nucleotides are TGTGCCAGCTCACCGTCAATTGGGTCGGGAAACACCATATATTTT.

The chain carries TRBV19 and TRBJ1-5, with D uncertain. Germline V gene lookup returns CDR1 LNHDA and CDR2 SQIVND (reference sequence). The CDR3 length is 15 residues. Between the trimmed V and J ends, which lost 6 bases and 0 bases, there was a span of 12 bases. The CDR3 nucleotides read TGTGCCAGTAGGGGGATGGTGAATAGCAATCAGCCCCAGCATTTT. Protein sequence: CASRGMVNSNQPQHF. The complete variable domain, with remaining parts taken from reference TRBV19 and TRBJ1-5, reads DGGITQSPKYLFRKEGQNVTLSCEQNLNHDAMYWYRQDPGQGLRLIYYSQIVNDFQKGDIAEGYSVSREKKESFPLTVTSAQKNPTAFYLCASRGMVNSNQPQHFGDGTRLSIL.

This chain connects TRBV6-5 to TRBJ2-2; no reliable D call. The germline gives CDR1 MNHEY, CDR2 SVGAGI. The CDR3 consists of 13 residues. Trimming took 3 bases from V and 6 from J, leaving 8 bases between them. The CDR3 DNA reads TGTGCCAGCAGTTATATGTTTTCCGGGGAGCTGTTTTTT. Its translation: CASSYMFSGELFF.

A note on this clone: A read error may account for a junction end that differs from germline. The same CDR3 is also encoded by other DNA sequences in this sample. The chain uses TRBV15 and TRBJ2-7, with 8 bases lining up with TRBD2. The CDR3 totals 16 residues. Germline loops: CDR1 LNHNV, CDR2 YYDKDF (reference sequence). The CDR3 spells CATSRDLSTSGHEQYF. DNA for the CDR3: TGCGCCACCAGCAGAGATCTGTCTACTAGCGGCCACGAGCAGTACTTC. The full variable domain, rest sourced from reference TRBV15 and TRBJ2-7, is DAMVIQNPRYQVTQFGKPVTLSCSQTLNHNVMYWYQQKSSQAPKLLFHYYDKDFNNEADTPDNFQSRRPNTSFCFLDIRSPGLGDTAMYLCATSRDLSTSGHEQYFGPGTRLTVT.

This chain joins TRBV7-3 and TRBJ1-1; possibly TRBD1 for D (5 bases). Trimming pared 3 bases from V and 1 base from J, leaving 6 bases between. Germline loops: CDR1 SGHTA, CDR2 FQGTGA. CDR3 size: 13 residues. The chain's CDR3 is CASSFGTNTEAFF. As DNA, the CDR3 is TGTGCCAGCAGCTTCGGGACGAACACTGAAGCTTTCTTT. Full variable domain (remainder filled in from reference TRBV7-3 and TRBJ1-1): GAGVSQTPSNKVTEKGKYVELRCDPISGHTALYWYRQSLGQGPEFLIYFQGTGAADDSGLPNDRFFAVRPEGSVSTLKIQRTERGDSAVYLCASSFGTNTEAFFGQGTRLTVV.

This chain joins TRBV30 and TRBJ2-3; D remains unclear. The V end was cut by 7 bases, the J end by 12 bases, with 17 bases between. The CDR3 is 11 amino acids. The germline gives CDR1 GTSNPN, CDR2 SVGIG (reference sequence). The chain's CDR3 is CALGNLRYQYF. The CDR3 coding sequence is TGTGCCTTGGGGAACTTACGCTACCAGTATTTT.

The rearrangement joins TRBV10-1 to TRBJ2-3; 12 positions agree with TRBD2. V shed 5 bases, J shed 0 bases, and the junction held 9 bases outside the gene matches. Germline V lookup: CDR1 WNHNN, CDR2 SYGVQD (reference sequence). The CDR3 has 18 residues. The chain's CDR3 is CASSKTSGGLLSTDTQYF. CDR3 in DNA: TGCGCCAGCAGTAAGACTAGCGGGGGACTGCTTAGCACAGATACGCAGTATTTT.

This chain links TRBV9 with TRBJ2-6; D not resolved. Germline V CDR1 and CDR2: SGDLS, YYNGEE. CDR3 size: 14 residues. Trimming stripped 4 bases from V and 4 bases from J, with 9 bases between. The CDR3 loop is CASSPTKGANVLTF. The CDR3 region has the DNA TGTGCCAGCAGCCCAACAAAGGGGGCCAACGTCCTGACTTTC.